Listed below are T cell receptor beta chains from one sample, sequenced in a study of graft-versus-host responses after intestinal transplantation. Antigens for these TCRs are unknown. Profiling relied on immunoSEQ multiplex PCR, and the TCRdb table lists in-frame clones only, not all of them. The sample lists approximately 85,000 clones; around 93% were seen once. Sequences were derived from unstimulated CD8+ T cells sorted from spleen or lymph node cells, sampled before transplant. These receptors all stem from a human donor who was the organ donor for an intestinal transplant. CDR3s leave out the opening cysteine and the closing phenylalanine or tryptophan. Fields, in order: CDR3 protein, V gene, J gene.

cdr3_aa: ASSIMGATGQPQH
v_call: TRBV19
j_call: TRBJ1-5

cdr3_aa: ASSFGNTDTQY
v_call: TRBV27
j_call: TRBJ2-3

cdr3_aa: ASSESTAYGYT
v_call: TRBV2
j_call: TRBJ1-2

cdr3_aa: ASSHTETQY
v_call: TRBV18
j_call: TRBJ2-5

cdr3_aa: ASSYSPLGTGGWREAPNPF
v_call: TRBV6-7
j_call: TRBJ2-1

cdr3_aa: ASSTGSGELF
v_call: TRBV7-9
j_call: TRBJ2-2

cdr3_aa: ASSLGLAGGGRYEQY
v_call: TRBV11-2
j_call: TRBJ2-7

cdr3_aa: ASSQGGLAGGSYEQY
v_call: TRBV4-1
j_call: TRBJ2-7

cdr3_aa: ASRRGNTIY
v_call: TRBV19
j_call: TRBJ1-3

cdr3_aa: ATLEGGGRNTEAF
v_call: TRBV7-9
j_call: TRBJ1-1

cdr3_aa: ASLAQGPSTDTQY
v_call: TRBV7-9
j_call: TRBJ2-3

cdr3_aa: ASSGGQGDTHFYNEQF
v_call: TRBV6-1
j_call: TRBJ2-1

cdr3_aa: ASPLRYQPQH
v_call: TRBV21-1
j_call: TRBJ1-5

cdr3_aa: ASSGYRDRDVAGTPYEQY
v_call: TRBV6-1
j_call: TRBJ2-7

cdr3_aa: ASSLEPSGGARDTQY
v_call: TRBV7-9
j_call: TRBJ2-3

cdr3_aa: ASSLAGEGETQY
v_call: TRBV27
j_call: TRBJ2-5

cdr3_aa: ASSPRTSGLPRSSYEQY
v_call: TRBV5-5
j_call: TRBJ2-7

cdr3_aa: ASSELAGGLWGDTQY
v_call: TRBV7-9
j_call: TRBJ2-3

cdr3_aa: ASSHAGTGVKIPEAF
v_call: TRBV28
j_call: TRBJ1-1

cdr3_aa: ASSPHGRAYNEQF
v_call: TRBV23-1
j_call: TRBJ2-1

cdr3_aa: ASRLDRGSETQY
v_call: TRBV19
j_call: TRBJ2-5

cdr3_aa: ASTTVGGGTYEQY
v_call: TRBV2
j_call: TRBJ2-7

cdr3_aa: ASSGGTSGTDNEQF
v_call: TRBV5-4
j_call: TRBJ2-1

cdr3_aa: ASSLGTGTYEQY
v_call: TRBV5-6
j_call: TRBJ2-7

cdr3_aa: ASSLAAGPGRYEQY
v_call: TRBV28
j_call: TRBJ2-7

cdr3_aa: ASSPTPSLAGYYNEQF
v_call: TRBV19
j_call: TRBJ2-1

cdr3_aa: ASSQSSAGEGIKQY
v_call: TRBV4-3
j_call: TRBJ2-7

cdr3_aa: ASSYGGMYNEQF
v_call: TRBV4-1
j_call: TRBJ2-1

cdr3_aa: ASSHGGPLNEQF
v_call: TRBV6-5
j_call: TRBJ2-1

cdr3_aa: ASSLGDLATSGEQY
v_call: TRBV7-6
j_call: TRBJ2-7

cdr3_aa: ASSWVGAGDYEQY
v_call: TRBV5-1
j_call: TRBJ2-7

cdr3_aa: ASSEEIGGPTPNYGYT
v_call: TRBV2
j_call: TRBJ1-2

cdr3_aa: SVDGRRGETQY
v_call: TRBV29-1
j_call: TRBJ2-5

cdr3_aa: ASSEGAFQETQY
v_call: TRBV4-2
j_call: TRBJ2-5

cdr3_aa: ASSQDGTGHNEQF
v_call: TRBV4-3
j_call: TRBJ2-1

cdr3_aa: ASTDMNTEAF
v_call: TRBV11-3
j_call: TRBJ1-1